What follows describes a single TCR beta chain. As for treatment: roughly 18 received Ad26.COV2.S at low or high dose, single or two shots; 5 received placebo; per-sample allocation not given. Sampling occurred on day 63 after the first vaccine or placebo injection. Donation came from an adult in Boston who was aged 18-55 years. These data are taken from a study of Ad26.COV2.S vaccination and SARS-CoV-2 variants. Germline lookup yields CDR1 SGDLS and CDR2 YYNGEE. The V and J ends lost 0 bases and 0 bases respectively, with 13 bases between them. This CDR3 has 18 amino acids. Sequenced by immunoSEQ multiplex PCR; TCRdb stores in-frame clones only, minus some. The sample yields some 640,000 clones, 80% to 90% seen once.

V gene TRBV9 combines with J gene TRBJ2-6; D possibly matches TRBD1 or TRBD2 (6 bases each). The receptor was derived from a person aged 18 to 65 who received the Ad26.COV2.S COVID-19 vaccine or a placebo. Sequencing was performed on peripheral blood, taken in a trial of Ad26.COV2.S vaccine versus placebo. The CDR3: CASSVGPGATSGANVLTF. For the CDR3, the DNA is TGTGCCAGCAGCGTAGGTCCGGGGGCTACCTCTGGGGCCAACGTCCTGACTTTC.